These T cell receptor beta chains were read from a single sample in a study of shared clonotypes between healthy human individuals. Assay used: immunoSEQ multiplex PCR; TCRdb lists only in-frame clones, some missing. Of more than 2,000,000 clones in the sample, about 92% were seen once. Sequenced material: naive CD4+ T cells from PBMCs. Receptor source: a man between 18 and 35 years old in good health. Some clones in this sample may be carry-over from other donors' samples. CDR3s include the opening cysteine and the closing phenylalanine or tryptophan. A D gene is named only where the DNA matches it firmly. Clone size appears in some rows only: once, few, many, or a class for an expanded clone.

cdr3_nt cdr3_aa cdr3_length v_call d_call j_call clone_size
TGTGCCAGCAGCCGGGACAGGGTCACAGATACGCAGTATTTT CASSRDRVTDTQYF 14 TRBV7-9 TRBD1 TRBJ2-3 -
TGTGCCAGCAGGTCGTGGGGACTAGCGAGCTACGAGCAGTACTTC CASRSWGLASYEQYF 15 TRBV5-4 TRBD2 TRBJ2-7 -
TGTGCCAGCAGTGGCTTTTCGACTAGCAAGGATACGCAGTATTTT CASSGFSTSKDTQYF 15 TRBV6-4 TRBD2 TRBJ2-3 -
TGTGCCAGCAGCTTGTGGGGCAGGGGGTCCGACGAGCAGTACTTC CASSLWGRGSDEQYF 15 TRBV5-8 TRBD1 TRBJ2-7 -
TGTGCCAGCAGCTTAAGGGCATCGATCCACGAGCAGTACTTC CASSLRASIHEQYF 14 TRBV7-9 - TRBJ2-7 -
TGTGCCAGCTCACCCAACCCCCAACTAGCGGGAGGGCCAAGGGAGCAGTTCTTC CASSPNPQLAGGPREQFF 18 TRBV18 TRBD2 TRBJ2-1 -
TGTGCCAGCTCCCTAGGACAGCTGACTGAAGCTTTCTTT CASSLGQLTEAFF 13 TRBV18 - TRBJ1-1 -
TGTGCCAGCAGTACAACAGGGGTGGCAAACACCATATATTTT CASSTTGVANTIYF 14 TRBV28 TRBD1 TRBJ1-3 -
TGTGCCAGCACCGTAGCGATTAGCCGGTACAATGAGCAGTTCTTC CASTVAISRYNEQFF 15 TRBV5-4 - TRBJ2-1 -
TGTGCCTCCAAAACCCAGGGGGGTTCGGACGAGCAGTACTTC CASKTQGGSDEQYF 14 TRBV30 - TRBJ2-7 -
TGTGCCAGCAGTGAAGGTGGGGGGCGCACAGATACGCAGTATTTT CASSEGGGRTDTQYF 15 TRBV6-4 - TRBJ2-3 -
TGTGCCAGCAGTCAAACACGCCCATTTTGGGGGTTCACTGAAGCTTTCTTT CASSQTRPFWGFTEAFF 17 TRBV27 - TRBJ1-1 -
TGTGCCAGCAGAGAACAGACCTCCTACGAGCAGTACTTC CASREQTSYEQYF 13 TRBV27 - TRBJ2-7 -
TGTGCCAGCAGTGAAGCCAGGGCTCAGGCTTTCTTT CASSEARAQAFF 12 TRBV25-1 - TRBJ1-1 once
TGTGCCAGCAGTAAAATGACCCCCTACGAGCAGTACTTC CASSKMTPYEQYF 13 TRBV28 - TRBJ2-7 once
TGCAGCGGGACTGGGGGATCCAGCGAGCAGTACTTC CSGTGGSSEQYF 12 TRBV29-1 - TRBJ2-7 -
TGCGCCAGCAGCCGGGGACACGCGGGGGGAGAGACCCAGTACTTC CASSRGHAGGETQYF 15 TRBV4-1 TRBD2 TRBJ2-5 -
TGCGCCAGCAGCTTGGACACTTCCTACAATGAGCAGTTCTTC CASSLDTSYNEQFF 14 TRBV5-1 - TRBJ2-1 once
TGTGCTAGTGGTTACCCCGGACAGACGAGCTCCTACAATGAGCAGTTCTTC CASGYPGQTSSYNEQFF 17 TRBV12-5 - TRBJ2-1 -
TGTGCCAGCAGCAGGACAGGGTTTAGCAATCAGCCCCAGCATTTT CASSRTGFSNQPQHF 15 TRBV6-5 TRBD1 TRBJ1-5 once